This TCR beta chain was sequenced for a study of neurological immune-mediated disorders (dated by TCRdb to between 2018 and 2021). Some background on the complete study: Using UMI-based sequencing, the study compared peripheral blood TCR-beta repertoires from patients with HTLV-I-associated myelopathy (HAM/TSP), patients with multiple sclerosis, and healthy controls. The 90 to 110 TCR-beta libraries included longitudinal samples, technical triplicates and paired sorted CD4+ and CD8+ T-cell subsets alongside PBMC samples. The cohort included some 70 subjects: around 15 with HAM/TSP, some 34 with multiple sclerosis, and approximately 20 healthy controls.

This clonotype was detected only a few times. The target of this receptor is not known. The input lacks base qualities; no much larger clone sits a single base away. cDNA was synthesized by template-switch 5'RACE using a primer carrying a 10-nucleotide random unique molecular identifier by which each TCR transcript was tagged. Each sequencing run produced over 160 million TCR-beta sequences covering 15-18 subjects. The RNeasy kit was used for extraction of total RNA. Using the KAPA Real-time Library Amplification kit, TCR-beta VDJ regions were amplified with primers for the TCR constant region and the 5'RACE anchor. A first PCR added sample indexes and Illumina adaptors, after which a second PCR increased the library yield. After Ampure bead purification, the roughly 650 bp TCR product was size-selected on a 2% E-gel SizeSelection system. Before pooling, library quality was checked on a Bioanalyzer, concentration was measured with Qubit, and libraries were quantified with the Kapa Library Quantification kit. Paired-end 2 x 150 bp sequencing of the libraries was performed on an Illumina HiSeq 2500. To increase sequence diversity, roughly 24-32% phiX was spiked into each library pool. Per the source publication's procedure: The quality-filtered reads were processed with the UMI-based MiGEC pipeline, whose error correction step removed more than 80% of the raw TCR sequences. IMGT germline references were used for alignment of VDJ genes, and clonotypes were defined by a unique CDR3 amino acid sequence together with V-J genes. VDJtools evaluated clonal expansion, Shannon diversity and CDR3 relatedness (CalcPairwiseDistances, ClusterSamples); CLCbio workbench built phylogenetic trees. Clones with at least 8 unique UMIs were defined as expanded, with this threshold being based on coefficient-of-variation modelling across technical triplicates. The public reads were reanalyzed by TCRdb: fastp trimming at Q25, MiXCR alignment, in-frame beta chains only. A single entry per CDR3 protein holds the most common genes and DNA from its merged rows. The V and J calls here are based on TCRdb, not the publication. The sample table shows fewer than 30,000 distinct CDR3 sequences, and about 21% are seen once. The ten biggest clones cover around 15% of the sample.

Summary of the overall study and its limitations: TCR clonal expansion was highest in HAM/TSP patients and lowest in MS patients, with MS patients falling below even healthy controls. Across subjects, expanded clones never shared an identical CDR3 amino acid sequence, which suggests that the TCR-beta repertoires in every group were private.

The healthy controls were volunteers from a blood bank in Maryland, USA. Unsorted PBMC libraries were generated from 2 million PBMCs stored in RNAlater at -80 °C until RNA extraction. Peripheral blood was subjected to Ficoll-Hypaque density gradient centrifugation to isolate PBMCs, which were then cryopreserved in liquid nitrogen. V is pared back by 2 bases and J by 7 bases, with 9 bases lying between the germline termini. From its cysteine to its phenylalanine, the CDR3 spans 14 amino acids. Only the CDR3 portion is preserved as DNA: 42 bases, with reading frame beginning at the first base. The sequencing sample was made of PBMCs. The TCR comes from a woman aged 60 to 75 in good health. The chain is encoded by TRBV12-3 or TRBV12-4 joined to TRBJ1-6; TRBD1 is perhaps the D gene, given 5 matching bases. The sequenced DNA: TGTGCCAGCAGTTTACAAAGGGGCAATTCACCCCTCCACTTT. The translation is CASSLQRGNSPLHF.